Sequencing of this T cell receptor beta chain was carried out in a study of tumor-infiltrating lymphocytes in glioblastoma multiforme. Findings and limits, study-wide: T cells were not sorted into functional subsets.

TCRB libraries came from RNA via three nested multiplex PCR rounds. A single record per CDR3 protein comes from TCRdb applying MiXCR to the multiplex PCR reads. The top ten clones hold approximately 33% of a sample with tens of thousands of distinct CDR3 sequences, approximately 60% of them seen once. The germline V gene encodes CDR1 LNHDA and CDR2 SQIVND (reference sequence). Trimming left V 3 bases short and J 6 bases short, with 9 bases between. This CDR3 comprises 13 residues. This clonotype was observed a few times. What it binds is unknown. The receptor was isolated from a male donor with glioblastoma. The sample taken for sequencing was brain tumor tissue. The chain combines TRBV19 with TRBJ2-1; unclear D gene. CDR3 nucleotide sequence: TGTGCCAGTAGTATTCCCAGTTTCAATGAGCAGTTCTTC. This sequence encodes CASSIPSFNEQFF.